The T cell receptor beta chain under discussion was sequenced for a study of cytomegalovirus exposure and HLA in healthy donors. General observations from the study: Confirmation in vitro established that three CMV-associated chains were specific for CMV antigens. A missense variant in DCLRE1C was later tied to TCR beta V- and J-gene trimming. Most sequenced TCRs were rare (though some public TCRs occurred in many donors). Previous analysis showed most TCR beta V segments were productive about 90% or about 30% of the time.

Notes on this clone: Antigen: not known.

V shed 5 bases and J 5 bases; nucleotides not matched to a gene: 14. The length of the CDR3 is 17 residues. Germline V CDR1 and CDR2: SGHNT, YENEEA. Researchers ran the PCR with 60 Vbeta and 13 Jbeta primers. Sequenced by immunoSEQ multiplex PCR; TCRdb stores in-frame clones only, minus some. Of more than 85,000 clones listed, around 74% were seen once; the top ten hold approximately 14%. The chain uses TRBV11-3 and TRBJ2-2; 7 nucleotides match TRBD2. The source is a male donor in good health and CMV-seropositive. Sequenced: PBMCs. The CDR3 sequence: CASSPFSVSRGTGELFF. As DNA, the CDR3 is TGTGCCAGCAGCCCGTTCTCCGTCTCGCGGGGGACCGGGGAGCTGTTTTTT.